These 15 T cell receptor beta chains share one sample of origin, sequenced in a study of cytomegalovirus exposure and HLA in healthy donors. In the PCR, 60 Vbeta and 13 Jbeta primers were used. Profiling relied on immunoSEQ multiplex PCR, and the TCRdb table lists in-frame clones only, not all of them. Among 130,000 to 150,000 clones, almost 80% were seen once, and the ten largest hold 0.5% to 0.85%. Sequenced input: PBMCs. Receptor source: a male donor in good health and CMV-seronegative.

Details on this clone: Its ends do not fully match the called genes, so a read error is possible. The chain links TRBV29-1 to TRBJ2-2, with 8 bases that match TRBD1. Germline CDR1 is SQVTM and CDR2 is ANQGSEA. There are 14 residues in the CDR3. Here the CDR3 reads CSVGTGGNAGELFF. Written as DNA, the CDR3 is TGCAGCGTCGGGACAGGAGGGAACGCCGGGGAGCTGTTTTTT.

The chain combines TRBV7-8 with TRBJ2-7; 7 bases align to TRBD2. J lost 1 base, V lost 4 bases, and 4 bases had no gene match. The CDR3 has 14 residues. Germline CDR1 SGHVS, CDR2 FQNEAQ. The CDR3 DNA reads TGTGCCAGCAGCTCCTCAGCGGGGTCCTACGAGCAGTACTTC. This gives the protein CASSSSAGSYEQYF.

This clone was recorded only once. This chain links TRBV6-4 with TRBJ1-6; D is uncertain. This CDR3 contains 14 residues. V was cut by 0 bases and J by 7 bases, with 7 bases left in between. Germline-derived CDR1 and CDR2 are MRHNA and SNTAGT. This CDR3 reads CASSDSPGNSPLHF. CDR3 DNA: TGTGCCAGCAGTGACTCACCGGGGAATTCACCCCTCCACTTT.

V usage is TRBV11-2 and J usage is TRBJ1-6, with D perhaps matching TRBD1 (6 bases). This CDR3 spans 17 amino acids. Looked up from germline, CDR1 is SGHAT and CDR2 is FQNNGV. V was trimmed by 4 bases and J by 7 bases, leaving 20 bases between them. CDR3 amino acids: CASSSDLSVGQNSPLHF. The CDR3 nucleotides read TGTGCCAGCAGCTCGGATTTAAGTGTGGGACAAAATTCACCCCTCCACTTT.

The chain links TRBV6-5 to TRBJ1-2; weak D call: TRBD1 (6 bases). Germline-derived CDR1 and CDR2 are MNHEY and SVGAGI. The germline V and J ends were trimmed by 1 base and 6 bases, with 15 bases remaining between them. The CDR3 length is 15 residues. CDR3 protein: CASSYLAGVDNGYTF. The DNA of the CDR3 is TGTGCCAGCAGTTACTTGGCAGGGGTTGACAATGGCTACACCTTC.

The CDR3 DNA is TGCGCCAGCAGCCTACAGGGGTTAGGGAACACTGAAGCTTTCTTT. Its protein product is CASSLQGLGNTEAFF. The chain uses TRBV5-1 and TRBJ1-1, with TRBD1 matching 7 bases. The CDR3 totals 15 residues. Trimming at V came to 4 bases and at J to 1 base, leaving 7 bases not matched to a gene. CDR1 is SGHRS, CDR2 YFSETQ, per germline.

V and J are TRBV30 and TRBJ2-2; D gene uncertain. CDR1 is GTSNPN and CDR2 is SVGIG in the germline V gene (reference sequence). The V gene lost 2 bases and the J gene lost 8 bases, with 9 bases spanning the gap. The CDR3 has 12 residues. DNA of the CDR3: TGTGCCTGGAGTTTGGGCGAGGGGGAGCTGTTTTTT. This translates into CAWSLGEGELFF.

The V and J genes are TRBV6-5 and TRBJ1-1; tentative D call: TRBD1 (5 bases). Germline V lookup: CDR1 MNHEY, CDR2 SVGAGI. The CDR3 has 14 amino acids. With 2 bases removed from V and 1 base from J, the gap between germline ends came to 8 bases. The CDR3 nucleotides are TGTGCCAGCAGTTACCCAGGGTCGAACACTGAAGCTTTCTTT. Translated, it gives CASSYPGSNTEAFF.

The chain recombines TRBV4-1 with TRBJ2-7, with a tentative D call TRBD1 (5 bases). CDR1 is MGHRA and CDR2 is YSYEKL in the germline V gene. The CDR3 covers 13 residues. Deletions cut 4 bases from V and 2 bases from J, with 9 bases between. As DNA, the CDR3 is TGCGCCAGCAGCCTCCCAGGGCCCTACGAGCAGTACTTC. It yields the protein CASSLPGPYEQYF.

The J gene is TRBJ2-5, the V gene TRBV2; 9 bases are shared with TRBD1. The V gene's germline CDR1 is SNHLY and CDR2 FYNNEI. The CDR3 covers 14 residues. The J segment lost 5 bases and the V segment lost 6 bases, leaving 7 bases of the junction unmatched. CDR3 loop: CASRGDRVGETQYF. CDR3 in DNA: TGTGCCAGCAGAGGGGACAGGGTTGGGGAGACCCAGTACTTC.

The chain recombines TRBV30 with TRBJ2-5; D uncertain. Germline-derived CDR1 and CDR2 are GTSNPN and SVGIG (reference sequence). The CDR3 sequence is 13 residues long. Trimming removed 0 bases from V and 1 base from J, with 6 bases in between. CDR3 region: CAWSVLSQETQYF. CDR3 DNA: TGTGCCTGGAGTGTACTTTCCCAAGAGACCCAGTACTTC.

The CDR3 DNA follows: TGTGCCAGCAGCCAAACGGGGCGGCGGGGCACCGGGGAGCTGTTTTTT. Translated: CASSQTGRRGTGELFF. The chain links TRBV11-2 to TRBJ2-2, with D perhaps matching TRBD2 (6 bases). V dropped 5 bases and J dropped 4 bases, with 17 bases sitting between them. Per germline, CDR1 SGHAT and CDR2 FQNNGV. The CDR3 length is 16 residues.

The J gene is TRBJ1-2, the V gene TRBV7-2, with D possibly TRBD1 on 5 matching bases. The V gene lost 8 bases and the J gene lost 3 bases, with 16 bases spanning the gap. CDR3 length equals 14 residues. Per the germline V gene, CDR1 is SGHTA and CDR2 is FQGNSA. DNA for the CDR3: TGTGCCAGCTGCTGCAGGGCTGGGGACTATGGCTACACCTTC. Amino acids: CASCCRAGDYGYTF.

The genes are TRBV5-4 and TRBJ1-3; D uncertain. From germline, CDR1 is SGHNT and CDR2 YYREEE (reference sequence). V lost 0 bases, J lost 0 bases, and 7 bases lay in between. The CDR3 totals 15 residues. CDR3 amino acids: CASSLEPGSGNTIYF. For the CDR3, the DNA is TGTGCCAGCAGCTTGGAGCCGGGCTCTGGAAACACCATATATTTT.

The CDR3 here is CSGDGRVSTGELFF. In nucleotides, the CDR3 is TGCAGCGGGGACGGGAGGGTTAGTACCGGGGAGCTGTTTTTT. V is TRBV29-1 and J is TRBJ2-2; 8 bases agree with TRBD2. J lost 5 bases, V lost 7 bases, and 9 bases had no gene match. Per germline, CDR1 SQVTM and CDR2 ANQGSEA. CDR3 size: 14 residues.